The entry below describes one T cell receptor beta chain. Antigen: not known. This entry comes from a study of T cell responses to AZD1222 COVID-19 vaccine. Points from the study as a whole: Seropositive at baseline were only a handful of AZD1222 recipients.

V shed 0 bases and J 6 bases; nucleotides not matched to a gene: 5. CDR3 size: 16 residues. The germline CDR1 and CDR2 sequences are SGHNT and YYREEE (reference sequence). The protocol was immunoSEQ multiplex PCR, while the TCRdb copy is restricted to in-frame clones and leaves out a portion. The sample has roughly 45,000 clones; roughly 88% are singletons. This clonotype originated in an adult who received the AZD1222 COVID-19 vaccine. The rearrangement uses TRBV5-4 and TRBJ2-4; TRBD1 matches at 11 bases. The source material was peripheral blood, sampled 28 days after the second AZD1222 dose. The CDR3 spells CASSLAWDRGRNIQYF. CDR3 sequence (DNA): TGTGCCAGCAGCTTGGCTTGGGACAGGGGGAGAAACATTCAGTACTTC.